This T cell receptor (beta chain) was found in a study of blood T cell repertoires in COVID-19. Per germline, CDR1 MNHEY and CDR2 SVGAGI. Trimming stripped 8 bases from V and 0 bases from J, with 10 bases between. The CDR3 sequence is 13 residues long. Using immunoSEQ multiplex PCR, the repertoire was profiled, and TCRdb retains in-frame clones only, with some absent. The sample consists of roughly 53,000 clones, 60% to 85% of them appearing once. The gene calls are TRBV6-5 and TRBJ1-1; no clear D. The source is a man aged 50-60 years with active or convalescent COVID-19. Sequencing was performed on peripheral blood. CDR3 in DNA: TGTGCCAGCTGGTGGCAGATGAACACTGAAGCTTTCTTT. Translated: CASWWQMNTEAFF.